What follows is one TCR beta chain and its context. Its antigen is still unknown. Trimming removed 4 bases at V and 4 bases at J, with 18 bases between. Germline CDR1 and CDR2: MGHDK and SYGVNS. This CDR3 region has 16 residues. PCR was performed using 60 Vbeta and 13 Jbeta primers. The protocol was immunoSEQ multiplex PCR, while the TCRdb copy is restricted to in-frame clones and leaves out a portion. Here the sample spans some 140,000 clones, approximately 83% being singletons. This specimen belongs to a study of cytomegalovirus exposure and HLA in healthy donors. Study-level results: Apparent HLA restriction characterized most CMV-associated TCR beta chains in a later analysis. Immune exposure data for these donors was limited to CMV serostatus.

The V call is TRBV25-1, the J call TRBJ2-3; D is possibly TRBD2 (7 bases). The sequenced sample consisted of PBMCs. The sequence came from a man between 40 and 49 years old in good health and CMV-seronegative. The DNA of the CDR3 is TGTGCCAGCAGTGTGGTTGGGGGGGGGCAATCAGATACGCAGTATTTT. It encodes CASSVVGGGQSDTQYF.